Following are 28 T cell receptor delta chains from one sample sequenced in a study of γδ T cells in repeated Plasmodium falciparum infection. Gammadelta T cells were flow-sorted from PBMC into Vgamma9/Vdelta2+ and Vdelta2-negative populations for bulk analysis. TCRdb re-analyzed the multiplex PCR reads via CATT. The sample includes 53,000 or so delta-chain clones, roughly 2% of them seen just once. Sequenced: gamma-delta T cells from blood. These receptors were obtained from a pool of human donors (malaria-infected and uninfected, not separated).

As for this clone: TCRdb attributes to this sequence the protein of a much larger clone, which differs from the DNA translation at residue 7; a read error is likely, and the protein displayed is translated from the DNA. This chain links TRDV3 with TRDJ1; D possibly corresponds to TRDD2 (5 bases). In the absence of a J gene in TCRdb, the DNA was matched to germline to assign it here. The CDR3 runs 15 residues. V was clipped by 1 base and J by 0 bases, with 15 bases between them. Looked up from germline, CDR1 is TVYSNPD and CDR2 is GDNSRS (reference sequence). CDR3 bases: TGTGCCTTTAACCTTCTCACATGGTACACCGATAAACTCATCTTT. Its protein is CAFNLLTWYTDKLIF.

A few counts support this clone. TCRdb's protein, taken from a much larger clone, differs from this DNA's translation at residue 10, likely owing to a read error; the protein displayed comes from the DNA. In nucleotides, the CDR3 is TGTGCCTGTGACACCGTGGGACGGTACCCCGATAAACTCATCTTT. It yields the protein CACDTVGRYPDKLIF. The chain carries TRDV2 and TRDJ1; D gene ambiguous. V lost 0 bases, J lost 3 bases, and 13 bases lay in between. CDR1 and CDR2 from the germline V gene are GEAIGNYY and EKD. The CDR3 is made up of 15 amino acids.

Only a few counts were recorded for this clone. TCRdb has a much larger clone's protein, which differs at residue 18 from the translation of this DNA, likely because of a read error; what is shown is the protein translated from the DNA. The chain has TRDV1 and TRDJ1; D is possibly TRDD3 (7 bases). TCRdb lists no J gene, so it was determined here by aligning the DNA to germline. Germline CDR1 TSWWSYY, CDR2 QGS. CDR3 length equals 24 residues. Trimming removed 5 bases at V and 1 base at J, with 41 bases between. The CDR3 sequence is CALGTNGGRPSKILGIKCTDKLIF. The CDR3 coding sequence is TGTGCTCTTGGGACGAACGGAGGGAGGCCTTCCAAAATACTGGGGATAAAGTGCACCGATAAACTCATCTTT.

Many counts were recorded for this clone. TCRdb assigns this DNA the protein of a much larger clone, which departs from its translation at residue 5; this likely reflects a read error, and the protein shown comes from translating the DNA. This rearrangement joins TRDV1 to TRDJ1; 8 nucleotides agree with TRDD3. As TCRdb names no J gene, one was assigned here on the basis of a DNA match to germline. Germline trimming cut 4 bases from V and 0 bases from J; bases unmatched to any gene: 22. The CDR3 has 21 residues. Germline-derived CDR1 and CDR2 are TSWWSYY and QGS. The CDR3 region has the DNA TGTGCTCTTGGGGGAGGGATCCTAAGTCGACTGGGGGTCATGTACACCGATAAACTCATCTTT. Protein sequence: CALGGGILSRLGVMYTDKLIF.

This clone was seen a handful of times. TCRdb's listed protein matches a much larger clone and diverges from this DNA's translation at residue 15, likely through a read error; the protein shown comes from the DNA. V gene TRDV1 combines with J gene TRDJ1; TRDD1 might be the D (5 bases). The J gene, missing from TCRdb, was assigned here through DNA to germline matching. Trimming cost V 3 bases and J 3 bases, with 41 bases left between them. The CDR3 totals 24 residues. Germline-derived CDR1 and CDR2 are TSWWSYY and QGS. CDR3 DNA: TGTGCTCTTGGGGACCGACACGCTAATGTTCGAAATTACCGGGAGATATTGCGCGCCGATAAACTCATCTTT. Protein sequence: CALGDRHANVRNYREILRADKLIF.

This clone was observed a few times. This likely stems from a read error, as it lies one base from a far larger clone. The same CDR3 arises from other DNA sequences in this sample as well. This chain joins TRDV2 and TRDJ1, with TRDD3 matching 9 bases. The J gene was not available in TCRdb and was assigned here by matching the DNA to germline segments. Germline V gene data show CDR1 as GEAIGNYY and CDR2 as EKD. This CDR3 spans 20 amino acids. In nucleotides, the CDR3 is TGTGCCTGTGACCCTCTAGGTCTGGGGGATGAGAACCTATACACCGACAAACTCATCTTT. Its protein product is CACDPLGLGDENLYTDKLIF.

Only a few counts were recorded for this clone. Other DNA sequences in the same sample also yield this CDR3. The chain uses TRDV2 and TRDJ1; 10 bases line up with TRDD3. Here the J gene was assigned by germline matching of the DNA, as TCRdb has none. The CDR3 runs to 19 residues. Losses at the gene ends were 0 bases for V and 2 bases for J; bases not matched to a gene: 14. Germline CDR1 GEAIGNYY, CDR2 EKD. CDR3 DNA sequence: TGTGCCTGTGACACCGTTGGGGTGGGGGATACAAGAGAGACCGATAAACTCATCTTT. Translated: CACDTVGVGDTRETDKLIF.

The CDR3 coding sequence is TGTGCTCTTGGGGAACTAGTTCTTACTTTT. Translated: CALGELVLTF. The V gene corresponds to TRDV1; no J gene was called. CDR1 and CDR2 (germline): TSWWSYY, QGS. The CDR3 consists of 10 residues.

This clone showed up just a few times. For this DNA, TCRdb reports the protein of a much larger clone, which diverges at residue 3, most likely from a read error; the protein presented here is translated directly from the DNA. V gene TRDV2 combines with J gene TRDJ3, with 8 bases aligning to TRDD3. No J segment appears in TCRdb, so it was assigned here by matching the sequence to germline. From germline, CDR1 is GEAIGNYY and CDR2 EKD. The CDR3 has 14 amino acids. The DNA of the CDR3 is TGTGCCCGTGATCGGCTGGGGGAGGCCCGACAGATGTTTTTC. It translates to CARDRLGEARQMFF.

Many counts were recorded for this clone. This sequence joins TRDV1 and TRDJ1; no definite D call. Germline V gene data show CDR1 as TSWWSYY and CDR2 as QGS. Trimming took 2 bases from V and 0 from J, leaving 19 bases between them. The CDR3 runs 18 residues. The DNA of the CDR3 is TGTGCTCTTGGGGAAAGACCCATTTTCCGTCCGTACACCGATAAACTCATCTTT. This sequence encodes CALGERPIFRPYTDKLIF.

The V call is TRDV1, the J call TRDJ1; D tentatively reads TRDD2 or TRDD3 (6 bases each). As TCRdb names no J gene, one was assigned here on the basis of a DNA match to germline. CDR3 length equals 18 residues. Trimming took off 11 bases at V and 0 bases at J, with 28 bases between the two ends. CDR1 TSWWSYY and CDR2 QGS come from the germline V gene. CDR3 coding DNA: TGTGCTTTGGATCCTACGGGCTGGGGATCTCGGTACACCGATAAACTCATCTTT. Protein: CALDPTGWGSRYTDKLIF.

At least ten counts were recorded for this clone. A far more abundant clone sits one base away, making this likely a read error. Within the sample, other DNA sequences also encode this same CDR3. The rearrangement joins TRDV3 to TRDJ1, with D hard to call. CDR1 and CDR2 (germline): TVYSNPD, GDNSRS (reference sequence). With 2 bases removed from V and 0 bases from J, the gap between germline ends came to 34 bases. The CDR3 contains 21 residues. CDR3 sequence: CAFCRAFKSMRDNSYTDKLIF. DNA for the CDR3: TGTGCCTTTTGCCGGGCTTTCAAGTCGATGAGGGACAACTCGTACACCGATAAACTCATCTTT.

This clone was found many times. With a far larger clone one base away, a read error is the likely cause. Other nucleotide sequences from this sample produce the same CDR3. The CDR3 loop is CAFKFPTRLGAPTDKLIF. The CDR3 DNA follows: TGTGCCTTTAAGTTTCCCACTAGGCTGGGGGCTCCCACCGATAAACTCATCTTT. This rearrangement joins TRDV3 to TRDJ1, with 7 nucleotides matching TRDD3. CDR3 length equals 18 residues. V lost 1 base, J lost 1 base, and 18 bases stayed unmatched. Germline V gene lookup returns CDR1 TVYSNPD and CDR2 GDNSRS (reference sequence).

Points on this clone: The TCRdb protein comes from a much larger clone and disagrees with this DNA's translation at residue 21, likely due to a read error; the protein given here is derived from the DNA. For the V gene the call is TRDV1; the J gene has no call; the DNA was not used to check the table's D call, TRDD3. The CDR3 loop spans 23 amino acids. Germline V gives CDR1 TSWWSYY, CDR2 QGS. The DNA for the CDR3 is TGTGCTCTTAGCTTCCTATTATTTCCATCGGTACTGGGGGATATCAACTACACCGATAAACCCATCTTT. The encoded protein is CALSFLLFPSVLGDINYTDKPIF.

In this sample, this clone turned up many times. One base separates it from a far larger clone, so it is likely a read error. This sample also contains other DNA sequences that code for the same CDR3. The rearrangement links TRDV2 to TRDJ1; 9 nucleotides line up with TRDD3. TCRdb leaves out the J gene; it was filled in here by matching the DNA to germline. CDR3 length equals 19 residues. The germline CDR1 and CDR2 sequences are GEAIGNYY and EKD. V shed 4 bases and J 0 bases; nucleotides not matched to a gene: 17. Here the CDR3 DNA reads TGTGCCTGTGAAGGCCTTCCCACCGGGGGATACAAGGACACCGATAAACTCATCTTT. It yields the protein CACEGLPTGGYKDTDKLIF.

At least ten counts were recorded for this clone. TCRdb attributes to this sequence the protein of a much larger clone, which differs from the DNA translation at residue 11; a read error is likely, and the protein displayed is translated from the DNA. The chain joins TRDV3 to TRDJ1; possibly TRDD2 for D (7 bases). TCRdb gives no J gene; it was assigned here by matching the DNA to germline. Germline assignment: CDR1 TVYSNPD and CDR2 GDNSRS (reference sequence). V was clipped by 3 bases and J by 0 bases, with 26 bases between them. The CDR3 covers 18 residues. CDR3 sequence (DNA): TGTGCCTTGAATTTTCCTACGTGGTGGGGGGTGTACACCGATAAACTCATCTTT. Translation: CALNFPTWWGVYTDKLIF. Together with reference TRDV3 and TRDJ1, the CDR3 gives the full variable domain: CDKVTQSSPDQTVASGSEVVLLCTYDTVYSNPDLFWYRIRPDYSFQFVFYGDNSRSEGADFTQGRFSVKHILTQKAFHLVISPVRTEDSATYYCALNFPTWWGVYTDKLIFGKGTRVTVEP.

The table lists this clone with a few counts. This likely stems from a read error, as it lies one base from a far larger clone. Different DNA sequences within this sample yield the same CDR3. The chain employs TRDV3 and TRDJ3, with 11 bases lining up with TRDD3. As TCRdb names no J gene, one was assigned here on the basis of a DNA match to germline. The V gene end was trimmed by 3 bases and the J gene end by 2 bases; junction bases not matched to a gene: 42. This CDR3 is built from 29 residues. From germline, CDR1 is TVYSNPD and CDR2 GDNSRS (reference sequence). For the CDR3, the DNA is TGTGCCTTCCCCGTGCCTTCCTACCCCAGATCCGCTAATTACTGGGGGATAATCGTCGGGGCCTGGGACACCCGACAGATGTTTTTC. It translates to CAFPVPSYPRSANYWGIIVGAWDTRQMFF.

This clone turned up a few times. A far more abundant clone sits one base away, making this likely a read error. Distinct nucleotide sequences in the sample also encode this CDR3. The V gene is given as TRDV1, and no J gene call is available; the table's D gene call, TRDD3, was not cross checked with the DNA. The CDR3 spans 23 residues. The germline V gene encodes CDR1 TSWWSYY and CDR2 QGS. DNA for the CDR3: TGTGCTCTTGGCCGCTTTTACAATTCGGTACTGGGGGATACGCTCCTGTACACCGATAAACTCATCTTC. This translates into CALGRFYNSVLGDTLLYTDKLIF.

This rearrangement joins TRDV1 to TRDJ1; D not certain. Here the J gene was assigned by germline matching of the DNA, as TCRdb has none. Trimming cost V 2 bases and J 9 bases, with 13 bases left between them. The germline gives CDR1 TSWWSYY, CDR2 QGS. The CDR3 contains 13 residues. The CDR3 reads CALGEALRLELIF. CDR3 in DNA: TGTGCTCTTGGGGAAGCGTTAAGGTTAGAACTCATCTTT.

Many counts were recorded for this clone. For this DNA, TCRdb reports the protein of a much larger clone, which diverges at residue 8, most likely from a read error; the protein presented here is translated directly from the DNA. The chain links TRDV1 to TRDJ1; 11 positions agree with TRDD3. Per germline, CDR1 TSWWSYY and CDR2 QGS. The V gene end was trimmed by 0 bases and the J gene end by 4 bases; junction bases not matched to a gene: 19. The CDR3 covers 21 residues. The CDR3 DNA reads TGTGCTCTTGGGGAACTAGGACCTCCTACATGGGGGATACGAGGGGTCGATAAACTCATCTTT. It specifies CALGELGPPTWGIRGVDKLIF.

The chain employs TRDV1 and TRDJ4; 13 nucleotides align to TRDD3. The J gene, left out of TCRdb, was set here by checking the DNA against germline. This CDR3 spans 21 amino acids. V shed 1 base, J shed 5 bases, and the junction held 22 bases outside the gene matches. The germline V gene has CDR1 TSWWSYY and CDR2 QGS. CDR3 residues: CALGERGGPLDWGIRPIPLIF. CDR3 bases: TGTGCTCTTGGGGAACGAGGGGGCCCTTTGGACTGGGGGATACGCCCGATTCCCCTGATCTTT.

A note on this clone: This DNA translates differently at residue 10 from the TCRdb protein, which is that of a much larger clone; a read error is likely, and the protein shown is the DNA's own translation. CDR3 DNA: TGTGCCTTCCTTCCCTCCTCCTTCATACCGGGGGATATCGCGGGAAACGATAAACTCATCTTT. Its translation is CAFLPSSFIPGDIAGNDKLIF. The V gene is TRDV3, the J gene TRDJ1; 8 bases map to TRDD3. Germline CDR1 TVYSNPD, CDR2 GDNSRS (reference sequence). V shed 3 bases, J shed 4 bases, and the junction held 31 bases outside the gene matches. The CDR3 has 21 residues.

This clone appeared many times. This may stem from a read error, because a much larger clone lies one nucleotide away. The sample carries other DNA sequences with the same CDR3. The V gene call reads TRDV2; no J gene was called. Germline CDR1 and CDR2: GEAIGNYY and EKD. This CDR3 has 12 residues. Here the CDR3 reads CACTQATDKLIF. The CDR3 DNA follows: TGTGCCTGTACCCAGGCTACCGATAAGCTCATCTTT.

This clone has just a few counts. TCRdb's protein, taken from a much larger clone, differs from this DNA's translation at residue 19, likely owing to a read error; the protein displayed comes from the DNA. The V gene is TRAV38-2/DV8, the J gene TRDJ1, with D possibly TRDD3 on 6 matching bases. Germline V gives CDR1 TSESDYY, CDR2 QEAYKQQN. The CDR3 is 22 residues long. CDR3 amino acids: CAYRSGYVRGGGHLRYTDELIF. CDR3 nucleotides: TGTGCTTATAGAAGCGGTTACGTTCGGGGTGGGGGCCACCTACGGTACACCGATGAACTCATCTTT.

For this clone: The translation of this DNA and the TCRdb protein of a much larger clone differ at residue 10, probably owing to a read error; the protein shown here is translated from the DNA. The rearrangement joins TRDV1 to TRDJ1; 9 bases map to TRDD3. The J gene, left out of TCRdb, was set here by checking the DNA against germline. V gave up 0 bases and J gave up 0 bases; unmatched junction bases: 23. Germline V lookup: CDR1 TSWWSYY, CDR2 QGS. The CDR3 covers 23 residues. The CDR3 DNA follows: TGTGCTCTTGGGGAACTAAGCTTCCCTATGGTACGTCTACTGGGGGAAAACACCGATAAACTCATCTTT. It codes for CALGELSFPMVRLLGENTDKLIF.

About this clone: The protein TCRdb gives is from a much larger clone and does not agree with this DNA's translation at residue 8, likely a read error; the protein shown here comes from the DNA. The CDR3 nucleotides are TGTGCCTGTGACACCGTGGGGACTGATTCCTGGGACACCCGACAGATGTTTTTC. This encodes CACDTVGTDSWDTRQMFF. This chain uses TRDV2 with TRDJ3, with D perhaps TRDD3 (5 bases). The germline V gene encodes CDR1 GEAIGNYY and CDR2 EKD. Deletions cut 0 bases from V and 1 base from J, with 12 bases between. CDR3 length equals 18 residues.

The chain joins TRDV1 to TRDJ3; D perhaps matches TRDD3 (6 bases). The J gene comes from matching the DNA to germline here; TCRdb lacks it. Trimming pared 0 bases from V and 2 bases from J, leaving 14 bases between. This CDR3 has 19 amino acids. The germline V gene has CDR1 TSWWSYY and CDR2 QGS. The CDR3 DNA reads TGTGCTCTTGGGGAACTGGATTCGGGGGACCCCTGGGACACCCGACAGATGTTTTTC. Translating it yields CALGELDSGDPWDTRQMFF.

Comment on this clone: A read error likely explains this, since a far larger clone differs by one base. The same CDR3 arises from other DNA sequences in this sample as well. The rearrangement links TRDV1 to TRDJ1; 11 nucleotides match TRDD3. The J gene is absent in TCRdb and was assigned here via DNA matching to germline. Germline V gene data show CDR1 as TSWWSYY and CDR2 as QGS. V shed 1 base, J shed 0 bases, and the junction held 37 bases outside the gene matches. The CDR3 is made up of 28 amino acids. This CDR3 is CALGEPQTSFSLNWGIYANRPYTDKLIF. CDR3 sequence (DNA): TGTGCTCTTGGGGAACCCCAAACTTCCTTCTCACTCAACTGGGGGATATACGCCAATCGCCCGTACACCGATAAACTCATCTTT.